The subject of this entry is one T cell receptor beta chain. The antigen remains unidentified. This sample was taken from a study of shared clonotypes between healthy human individuals. Study-level findings and limits: When compared with the clonotypes that were shared by all four sorted-subset donors, the non-shared clonotypes turned out to have lower generation probabilities.

Sequencing was performed with immunoSEQ multiplex PCR; in TCRdb, only in-frame clones are kept and a portion is missing. There are 900,000 to 1,200,000 clones in the sample; around three quarters occur only once, and 0.55% to 0.7% lies in the top ten. The TCR comes from a young man in good health. Some clones in this sample may be carry-over from other donors' samples. The material sequenced was memory CD4+ T cells from PBMCs. As for subset: CD45RA-negative fraction.

This CDR3 reads CASSLGVQGGGQPQHF. The CDR3 coding sequence is TGTGCCAGCAGCTTAGGAGTACAGGGAGGTGGGCAGCCCCAGCATTTT. The rearrangement joins TRBV7-9 to TRBJ1-5; weak D call: TRBD1 (6 bases). CDR1 SEHNR and CDR2 FQNEAQ come from the germline V gene (reference sequence). The CDR3 totals 16 residues. The ends were cut back, 1 base at V and 7 bases at J, with 17 bases in the middle.